This T cell receptor (beta chain) was captured by sequencing in a study of T cells in Graves' hyperthyroidism and ophthalmopathy. In the study overall: Before treatment of any kind, peripheral blood was taken at initial diagnosis.

Using RNA transcripts as the source, TCR beta CDR3 regions were amplified. First-round RT-PCR targeting the TCR CDR3 was performed with the HTBI primer set. TCRdb re-called the multiplex PCR reads with MiXCR, one entry per CDR3 protein. The repertoire holds roughly 260,000 distinct CDR3 sequences, roughly 14% seen once, with 13% in the top ten. Clinical symptoms, serum thyroxine, TRAb, thyroid ultrasound and orbital computed tomography established diagnosis. Isolation of PBMCs was performed on 8.5 to 10 ml fresh peripheral blood. Germline-derived CDR1 and CDR2 are SGHAT and FQNNGV. CDR3 length equals 15 residues. V was trimmed by 4 bases and J by 6 bases, leaving 18 bases between them.

The sequenced sample was blood. The rearrangement uses TRBV11-2 and TRBJ2-5; D perhaps matches TRBD2 (6 bases). This TCR came from a woman in her forties with Graves' hyperthyroidism that later progressed to Graves' ophthalmopathy. CDR3 loop: CASSSELLAPKTQYF. CDR3 in DNA: TGTGCCAGCAGCTCGGAACTCCTAGCGCCCAAGACCCAGTACTTC.